A single sample is the source of the 25 T cell receptor beta chains below, sequenced in a study of vaccination effects on CD4 cells after COVID-19. The antigens of these receptors remain unknown. Viral peptide pools were used in the ViraFEST assay to expand antigen-specific CD4+ T cells, and sequencing came afterward. The culture ran for approximately 10 days, and then CD4+ T cells were isolated. Nucleocapsid antibodies were negative in the vaccine recipients, who had never had SARS-CoV-2 infection. TCRdb's copy holds only in-frame clones and misses some; the assay was immunoSEQ multiplex PCR. The profile shows roughly 67,000 clones, under 80% of them singletons. The specimen was CD4+ T cells from PBMCs cultured with SARS-CoV-2 spike peptides, collected before COVID-19 vaccination. The receptors stem from a human donor who received a COVID-19 vaccine.

This chain connects TRBV2 to TRBJ2-7; 10 bases line up with TRBD1. Germline assignment: CDR1 SNHLY and CDR2 FYNNEI. The CDR3 spans 14 residues. V shed 6 bases, J shed 3 bases, and the junction held 5 bases outside the gene matches. DNA of the CDR3: TGTGCCAGCAGGCCGAGGACAGGGGGCTACGAGCAGTACGTC. Protein: CASRPRTGGYEQYV.

The chain has TRBV5-3 and TRBJ2-7; D gene unclear. TRBV5-3 is designated an ORF whose function remains uncertain. Trimming removed 4 bases from V and 3 bases from J, with 17 bases in between. The CDR3 extends over 15 amino acids. The CDR3 DNA is TGTGCCAGAAGCATGAGACGCCGCGGAATCTACGAGCAGTACGTC. Its protein product is CARSMRRRGIYEQYV.

The chain recombines TRBV5-1 with TRBJ2-1; D gene unclear. The CDR3 spans 14 residues. Germline V lookup: CDR1 SGHRS, CDR2 YFSETQ. With 1 base removed from V and 5 bases from J, the gap between germline ends came to 10 bases. The CDR3 bases are TGCGCCAGCAGCTTGCAGTCGATTGACAATGAGCAGTTCTTC. Amino acid sequence: CASSLQSIDNEQFF.

This clone has only a few counts. The V gene is TRBV19, the J gene TRBJ1-2, with D possibly matching TRBD1 (6 bases). The germline CDR1 and CDR2 sequences are LNHDA and SQIVND (reference sequence). The V and J ends lost 3 bases and 2 bases respectively, with 10 bases between them. This CDR3 contains 14 residues. The CDR3 DNA reads TGTGCCAGTAGTATGGCAGGGGTGAACTATGGCTACACCTTC. It translates to CASSMAGVNYGYTF.

This clone is a singleton in its sample. The rearrangement links TRBV5-1 to TRBJ2-3; possibly TRBD1 or TRBD2 for D (6 bases each). Germline lookup yields CDR1 SGHRS and CDR2 YFSETQ. Trimming shortened V by 6 bases and J by 2 bases, and 13 bases separated the two germline ends. CDR3 size: 14 residues. This CDR3 is CASNPGGPTDTQYF. CDR3 sequence (DNA): TGCGCCAGCAACCCCGGGGGCCCCACAGATACGCAGTATTTT.

The rearrangement uses TRBV24-1 and TRBJ2-3; D unresolved. Trimming pared 4 bases from V and 4 bases from J, leaving 11 bases between. CDR1 is KGHDR, CDR2 SFDVKD, per germline. The CDR3 is 14 amino acids. In DNA form, the CDR3 reads TGTGCCACCAGTGACGCGAGGACGGCAGATACGCAGTATTTT. Encoded protein: CATSDARTADTQYF.

The J gene is TRBJ2-1, the V gene TRBV10-2, with D tentatively TRBD1 (6 bases). The CDR3 runs to 15 residues. V lost 4 bases to trimming and J lost 3 bases, with 13 bases between them. Germline V gene lookup returns CDR1 WSHSY and CDR2 SAAADI. CDR3 protein: CASSALGAGYNEQFF. DNA of the CDR3: TGCGCCAGCAGTGCGCTGGGGGCGGGCTACAATGAGCAGTTCTTC.

This clone was seen only once. The chain links TRBV7-2 to TRBJ2-2; D possibly corresponds to TRBD2 (5 bases). V was pared by 2 bases and J by 5 bases, with 15 bases between. This CDR3 region has 16 residues. Germline V gives CDR1 SGHTA, CDR2 FQGNSA. For the CDR3, the DNA is TGTGCCAGCAGCTTACGGCAGTTCGGAGGTACCGGGGAGCTGTTTTTT. It codes for CASSLRQFGGTGELFF. Drawing the rest from reference TRBV7-2 and TRBJ2-2, the complete variable domain is GAGVSQSPSNKVTEKGKDVELRCDPISGHTALYWYRQSLGQGLEFLIYFQGNSAPDKSGLPSDRFSAERTGGSVSTLTIQRTQQEDSAVYLCASSLRQFGGTGELFFGEGSRLTVL.

This chain links TRBV4-1 with TRBJ2-1; 7 bases are shared with TRBD2. Germline V lookup: CDR1 MGHRA, CDR2 YSYEKL. The CDR3 is 16 residues long. With V trimmed by 3 bases and J by 4 bases, 9 bases remained unmatched. CDR3 DNA: TGCGCCAGCAGCCAGATGCGAGCAGCGGGGTACAATGAGCAGTTCTTC. This gives the protein CASSQMRAAGYNEQFF.

The rearrangement links TRBV5-5 to TRBJ2-5, with D perhaps assigned TRBD1 or TRBD2 (5 bases each). Trimming took off 0 bases at V and 1 base at J, with 13 bases between the two ends. CDR3 size: 16 residues. From germline, CDR1 is SGHKS and CDR2 YYEKEE (reference sequence). CDR3 protein: CASSLGLLGGQETQYF. CDR3 DNA: TGTGCCAGCAGCTTGGGCCTTCTTGGGGGCCAAGAGACCCAGTACTTC.

V is TRBV21-1 and J is TRBJ2-1. TRBV21-1 is a pseudogene. This CDR3 region has 16 residues. CDR3 residues: CASSKGGLSSYNEQFF. CDR3 DNA: TGTGCCAGCAGCAAAGGGGGTCTGAGCTCCTACAATGAGCAGTTCTTC.

The chain joins TRBV9 to TRBJ2-1, with 7 bases lining up with TRBD2. CDR1 SGDLS and CDR2 YYNGEE come from the germline V gene. The CDR3 covers 14 residues. With 0 bases clipped from V and 3 bases from J, the junction kept 0 bases outside the gene matches. CDR3 DNA: TGTGCCAGCAGCGTAGGGACTAGCTACAATGAGCAGTTCTTC. Translating it yields CASSVGTSYNEQFF.

The V call is TRBV3-1 (or the pseudogene TRBV3-2), the J call TRBJ2-7, with TRBD2 matching 8 bases. Germline assignment: CDR1 LGHDT and CDR2 YNNKEL (reference sequence). The CDR3 contains 15 residues. Losses at the gene ends were 6 bases for V and 2 bases for J; bases not matched to a gene: 9. CDR3 loop: CASSRGGSKTYEQYV. The CDR3 bases are TGTGCCAGCAGTCGGGGGGGCAGTAAAACCTACGAGCAGTACGTC.

This sequence joins TRBV14 and TRBJ2-2, with a weak D call TRBD1 (6 bases). Trimming stripped 1 base from V and 4 bases from J, with 13 bases between. The CDR3 extends over 16 amino acids. The germline V gene encodes CDR1 SGHDN and CDR2 FVKESK. CDR3 sequence: CASSQVLEGGTGELFF. CDR3 bases: TGTGCCAGCAGCCAAGTCTTAGAAGGGGGCACCGGGGAGCTGTTTTTT.

This clone was counted a few times. The V call is TRBV2, the J call TRBJ1-6, with D perhaps TRBD1 (6 bases). The CDR3 covers 16 residues. V was trimmed by 7 bases and J by 4 bases, leaving 17 bases between them. Germline V gene sequence: CDR1 SNHLY, CDR2 FYNNEI. In DNA form, the CDR3 reads TGTGCCAGCACCCCAAGGGGGGGCCAATATAATTCACCCCTCCACTTT. This gives the protein CASTPRGGQYNSPLHF.

The chain has TRBV9 and TRBJ2-1; 9 bases align to TRBD1. With 3 bases clipped from V and 4 bases from J, the junction kept 5 bases outside the gene matches. The CDR3 contains 15 residues. CDR1 is SGDLS, CDR2 YYNGEE, per germline. For the CDR3, the DNA is TGTGCCAGCAGCGCCCTGGGACAGGGATACAATGAGCAGTTCTTC. Amino acids: CASSALGQGYNEQFF.

The chain recombines TRBV19 with TRBJ1-6, with no clear D. Trimming pared 1 base from V and 1 base from J, leaving 8 bases between. The CDR3 spans 16 residues. Germline-derived CDR1 and CDR2 are LNHDA and SQIVND (reference sequence). As DNA, the CDR3 is TGTGCCAGTAGTATAGCGGAGAATTCCTATAATTCACCCCTCCACTTT. Amino acid sequence: CASSIAENSYNSPLHF.

V and J are TRBV18 and TRBJ1-5; D gene unclear. V shed 3 bases and J shed 0 bases, with 15 bases lying between them. This CDR3 has 17 residues. In germline, CDR1 is KGHSH, CDR2 LQKENI. As DNA, the CDR3 is TGTGCCAGCTCACCGACAATAGGAGGAGATAGCAATCAGCCCCAGCATTTT. Translated, it gives CASSPTIGGDSNQPQHF.

The rearrangement joins TRBV29-1 to TRBJ1-1; D gene unclear. The CDR3 runs to 13 residues. Trimming pared 6 bases from V and 0 bases from J, leaving 11 bases between. The germline gives CDR1 SQVTM, CDR2 ANQGSEA. DNA of the CDR3: TGCAGCGTGAGGGAACAGATGAACACTGAAGCTTTCTTT. As protein: CSVREQMNTEAFF.

The chain has TRBV4-3 and TRBJ1-6, with no clear D. Looked up from germline, CDR1 is LGHNA and CDR2 is YSLEER. Between the trimmed V and J ends, which lost 4 bases and 8 bases, there was a span of 9 bases. The CDR3 is 13 residues long. Here the CDR3 DNA reads TGCGCCAGCAGCCGCAAAAAAGATTCACCCCTCCACTTT. This translates into CASSRKKDSPLHF.

CDR3 sequence: CASGYQETQYF. CDR3 sequence (DNA): TGTGCCAGCGGCTACCAAGAGACCCAGTACTTC. This sequence joins TRBV27 and TRBJ2-5; no reliable D call. This CDR3 contains 11 residues. CDR1 and CDR2 from the germline V gene are MNHEY and SMNVEV (reference sequence). Trimming removed 8 bases at V and 0 bases at J, with 4 bases between.

The rearrangement uses TRBV7-3 and TRBJ2-5, with 10 bases matching TRBD1. There are 15 residues in the CDR3. V lost 5 bases and J lost 5; bases outside the gene matches: 8. Per the germline V gene, CDR1 is SGHTA and CDR2 is FQGTGA. CDR3 nucleotide sequence: TGTGCCAGCAGCCCAGGGACAGGGGATAGGGAGACCCAGTACTTC. It translates to CASSPGTGDRETQYF.

The chain couples TRBV19 to TRBJ2-2, with D unclear. Germline V gene sequence: CDR1 LNHDA, CDR2 SQIVND (reference sequence). The V gene lost 6 bases and the J gene lost 4 bases, with 18 bases spanning the gap. The CDR3 spans 16 residues. Here the CDR3 DNA reads TGTGCCAGTAGAATACACATTGGGCCTAGCACCGGGGAGCTGTTTTTT. Protein sequence: CASRIHIGPSTGELFF.

This clone was observed a few times. This chain joins TRBV7-9 and TRBJ1-1; the D is unclear. The CDR3 contains 14 residues. Germline lookup yields CDR1 SEHNR and CDR2 FQNEAQ (reference sequence). V lost 1 base to trimming and J lost 1 base, with 7 bases between them. This CDR3 reads CASSLEGWNTEAFF. The DNA of the CDR3 is TGTGCCAGCAGCTTAGAGGGATGGAACACTGAAGCTTTCTTT.

The V gene is TRBV6-2 or TRBV6-3, the J gene TRBJ1-5; D possibly corresponds to TRBD1 (5 bases). V lost 4 bases and J 2 bases, leaving 12 bases between the germline ends. Germline V gene lookup returns CDR1 MNHEY and CDR2 SVGEGT. The CDR3 totals 15 residues. The chain's CDR3 is CASSFGGMRNQPQHF. The CDR3 nucleotides are TGTGCCAGCAGTTTTGGGGGGATGCGCAATCAGCCCCAGCATTTT.